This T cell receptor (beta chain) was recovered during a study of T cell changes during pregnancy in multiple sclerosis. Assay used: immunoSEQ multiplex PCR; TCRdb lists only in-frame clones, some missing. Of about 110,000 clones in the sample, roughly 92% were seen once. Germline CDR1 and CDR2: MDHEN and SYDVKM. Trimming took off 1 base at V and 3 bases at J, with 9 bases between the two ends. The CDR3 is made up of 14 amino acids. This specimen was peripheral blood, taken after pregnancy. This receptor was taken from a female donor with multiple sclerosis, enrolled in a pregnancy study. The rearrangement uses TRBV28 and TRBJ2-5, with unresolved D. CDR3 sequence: CASSLLGQEETQYF. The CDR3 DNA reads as TGTGCCAGCAGTTTATTGGGTCAGGAAGAGACCCAGTACTTC.